This is a list of T cell receptor beta chains from one sample in a study of blood T cells in healthy people across ages. TCRdb analysed the 5' RACE reads with MiXCR anew, one entry per CDR3 protein. The profile shows approximately 770,000 distinct CDR3 sequences, 58% of them singletons. The sample taken for sequencing was blood. The receptors come from a man aged 25-40 years in good health. Both conserved end residues are part of each CDR3. D genes are given only for firm matches.

v_call	d_call	j_call	cdr3_aa
TRBV3-1	TRBD2	TRBJ2-1	CASSPTGSTGGLRFF
TRBV29-1	NA	TRBJ2-1	CSVRNRALGVDEQFF
TRBV28	TRBD2	TRBJ2-1	CASRPTGGGKQFF
TRBV24-1	NA	TRBJ2-3	CATSDFRAEWGDTQYF
TRBV5-6	NA	TRBJ2-7	CASSLDRPRTNSSGYEQYF
TRBV5-1	TRBD1	NA	CASSLTGGVPSYEQYF
TRBV20-1	NA	TRBJ1-6	CSARGGPGGNYNSPLHF
TRBV6-9	NA	TRBJ1-4	CASGIERRINEKLFF
TRBV21-1	NA	TRBJ2-1	CASSTKDREDNSSYNEQFF
TRBV21-1	NA	TRBJ2-1	CASIELADSYNEQFF
TRBV6-2/TRBV6-3	TRBD2	TRBJ2-7	CASSVAGGYNEQYF
TRBV6-5	NA	TRBJ2-6	CASSYDDSHSSGANVLTF
TRBV4-1	NA	TRBJ1-1	CASSQADPSTQAFF
TRBV27	TRBD1	TRBJ2-1	CASSSPGTGGGSLFF
TRBV7-2	NA	TRBJ1-2	CASSLGSHSNGYTF
TRBV10-2	NA	TRBJ2-2	CASSPGLTGELFF